This T cell receptor (beta chain) was recovered during a study of long-term antiretroviral therapy in people with HIV. Study context: Earliest sampling preceded the 2015 immediate-ART recommendation by about a decade.

From each donor, at least one pre-ART PBMC sample and at least two post-ART PBMC samples were obtained. V trimming: 5 bases; J trimming: 4 bases; junction bases outside the gene matches: 3. The CDR3 totals 13 residues. The V gene's germline CDR1 is MNHEY and CDR2 SMNVEV (reference sequence). Study-wide findings and caveats: No data were available on ART adherence, viral resistance or therapy changes. Whereas controls had wider CDR3 length ranges, HIV repertoires had narrower ones.

At survey level, the immunoSEQ assay was run in its v3.0 version. The method was immunoSEQ multiplex PCR; TCRdb's version includes in-frame clones alone and lacks a portion of them. The table lists under 8,000 clones, around 73% of them singletons. About this clone itself: Its antigen is unknown.

The V gene is TRBV27, the J gene TRBJ1-2; 8 bases line up with TRBD1. Sequenced here: unsorted PBMCs, sampled 0.2 years after starting antiretroviral therapy. This TCR was recovered from a man aged 40-55 years with HIV. In DNA form, the CDR3 reads TGTGCCAGCAGTGCTACAGGGGGCTATGGCTACACCTTC. Its protein product is CASSATGGYGYTF.